Below are 28 T cell receptor beta chains sequenced from a single sample in a study of shared clonotypes between healthy human individuals. Here immunoSEQ multiplex PCR was the method, and the copy in TCRdb shows in-frame clones only, minus some. The profile covers just over 2,000,000 clones, with 85% to 95% appearing a single time and approximately 0.13% taken by the ten largest. Sequencing was carried out using naive CD4+ T cells sorted from blood. As for subset: CD45RA+ positively selected. These receptors were collected from a man younger than 30 in good health.

This chain links TRBV6-5 with TRBJ2-7, with TRBD2 as a possible D gene (5 bases). The length of the CDR3 is 15 residues. Trimming removed 2 bases at V and 5 bases at J, with 16 bases between. The germline V gene has CDR1 MNHEY and CDR2 SVGAGI. The CDR3 DNA is TGTGCCAGCAGTTACCCCAGCTACGGGGTTAACGAGCAGTACTTC. Translation gives CASSYPSYGVNEQYF.

DNA of the CDR3: TGTGCCAGCACCCTCCGGGGCAGGCCCTCCAATCAGCCCCAGCATTTT. Translated, it gives CASTLRGRPSNQPQHF. The chain uses TRBV21-1 and TRBJ1-5. TRBV21-1 corresponds to a pseudogene. The CDR3 loop spans 16 amino acids.

This clone was counted a single time. The chain employs TRBV9 and TRBJ2-2; 12 positions agree with TRBD2. V dropped 6 bases and J dropped 6; count of bases not matched to a gene: 3. This CDR3 comprises 14 residues. Looked up from germline, CDR1 is SGDLS and CDR2 is YYNGEE. The CDR3 coding sequence is TGTGCCAGCACGAGACTAGCGGGAGCCGGGGAGCTGTTTTTT. This codes for CASTRLAGAGELFF.

This clone was counted a few times. The chain carries TRBV7-8 and TRBJ2-3; a possible D gene is TRBD1 (5 bases). Germline V gene data show CDR1 as SGHVS and CDR2 as FQNEAQ. V lost 0 bases to trimming and J lost 1 base, with 11 bases between them. The CDR3 covers 16 residues. CDR3 loop: CASSLALGHGTDTQYF. CDR3 coding DNA: TGTGCCAGCAGCTTAGCGCTGGGGCACGGCACAGATACGCAGTATTTT.

The chain is built from TRBV27 and TRBJ2-2, with TRBD2 as a possible D gene (6 bases). The CDR3 spans 15 residues. Trimming removed 8 bases at V and 4 bases at J, with 17 bases between. Germline values: CDR1 MNHEY, CDR2 SMNVEV (reference sequence). The CDR3 DNA reads TGTGCCAGCGGGCGGAGGGTTGGGGGCACCGGGGAGCTGTTTTTT. The encoded protein is CASGRRVGGTGELFF.

Note on this clone: At one end the junction does not follow the germline gene, possibly because of a read error. The V and J genes are TRBV5-4 and TRBJ2-1; 10 nucleotides align to TRBD2. CDR1 and CDR2 from the germline V gene are SGHNT and YYREEE (reference sequence). The CDR3 spans 15 residues. The CDR3 region has the DNA TGTGCCAGCAGTTTGGAGGGACTAGCGAACAATGAGCAGTTCTTC. Translation: CASSLEGLANNEQFF.

The chain recombines TRBV18 with TRBJ1-2; 7 bases fit TRBD1. Germline V gene lookup returns CDR1 KGHSH and CDR2 LQKENI. This CDR3 spans 13 amino acids. The J segment lost 8 bases and the V segment lost 6 bases, leaving 9 bases of the junction unmatched. The CDR3 loop is CASSWRQGEGYTF. The CDR3 DNA reads as TGTGCCAGCTCCTGGAGGCAGGGGGAAGGCTACACCTTC.

The genes are TRBV4-2 and TRBJ2-7; 7 bases are shared with TRBD2. CDR1 LGHNA and CDR2 YNFKEQ come from the germline V gene. There are 14 residues in the CDR3. The ends lost 1 base at V and 7 bases at J; junction bases unmatched: 7. The CDR3 loop is CASSQGTRIGEQYF. The DNA for the CDR3 is TGTGCCAGCAGCCAAGGGACTAGGATTGGTGAGCAGTACTTC.

This rearrangement joins TRBV7-9 to TRBJ1-6; no firm D call. This CDR3 is built from 11 residues. In germline, CDR1 is SEHNR, CDR2 FQNEAQ (reference sequence). The germline V and J ends were trimmed by 8 bases and 1 base, with 0 bases remaining between them. The CDR3: CASSYNSPLHF. The CDR3 coding sequence is TGTGCCAGCTCCTATAATTCACCCCTCCACTTT.

In its sample, this clone was seen once. The chain recombines TRBV30 with TRBJ1-6; D uncertain. V lost 2 bases to trimming and J lost 10 bases, with 18 bases between them. The CDR3 loop spans 15 amino acids. Germline CDR1 GTSNPN, CDR2 SVGIG (reference sequence). CDR3 sequence (DNA): TGTGCCTGGAGTCCCTTGGACTTATCTAAGTCACCCCTCCACTTT. Encoded protein: CAWSPLDLSKSPLHF.

V gene TRBV11-2 combines with J gene TRBJ2-1; 8 bases align to TRBD2. CDR1 is SGHAT and CDR2 is FQNNGV in the germline V gene. V trimming: 4 bases; J trimming: 4 bases; junction bases outside the gene matches: 6. This CDR3 has 15 residues. The CDR3 DNA reads TGTGCCAGCAGCTCCCGGCCGGGAGGGTACAATGAGCAGTTCTTC. It codes for CASSSRPGGYNEQFF.

The CDR3 DNA reads as TGTGCCAGCCGTACAGGGGGGGGAAGTGAAAAACTGTTTTTT. Amino acids: CASRTGGGSEKLFF. The chain employs TRBV5-8 and TRBJ1-4; 8 nucleotides align to TRBD1. The CDR3 is 14 amino acids. Looked up from germline, CDR1 is SGHTS and CDR2 is YDEGEE. The junction had 9 bases not matched to a gene; V was cut back by 7 bases and J by 7 bases.

The genes are TRBV7-2 and TRBJ1-2; 8 bases are shared with TRBD1. The CDR3 contains 14 residues. The germline V gene has CDR1 SGHTA and CDR2 FQGNSA. After removal of 0 bases from V and 4 bases from J, the junction contained 1 base not matched to a gene. Here the CDR3 DNA reads TGTGCCAGCAGCTTAGCCGACAGGGGCTATGGCTACACCTTC. Protein sequence: CASSLADRGYGYTF.

The chain uses TRBV6-5 and TRBJ2-3, with TRBD1 as a possible D gene (7 bases). CDR3 length: 13 amino acids. Looked up from germline, CDR1 is MNHEY and CDR2 is SVGAGI. Trimming took off 6 bases at V and 2 bases at J, with 9 bases between the two ends. Here the CDR3 reads CASREGATDTQYF. The CDR3 region has the DNA TGTGCCAGCAGGGAGGGGGCCACAGATACGCAGTATTTT.

The chain employs TRBV5-1 and TRBJ2-5, with a tentative D call TRBD2 (7 bases). CDR3 length equals 16 residues. Germline V gene sequence: CDR1 SGHRS, CDR2 YFSETQ. Trimming stripped 2 bases from V and 4 bases from J, with 18 bases between. This chain's CDR3 is CASSLQGAGRGETQYF. For the CDR3, the DNA is TGCGCCAGCAGCTTACAGGGAGCGGGACGAGGAGAGACCCAGTACTTC.

The J gene is TRBJ1-4, the V gene TRBV28; 9 positions match TRBD1. CDR1 is MDHEN and CDR2 is SYDVKM in the germline V gene. The CDR3 is made up of 15 amino acids. Trimming removed 5 bases from V and 8 bases from J; junction bases left unmatched: 9. CDR3 nucleotides: TGTGCCAGCAGTCGGGGGACAGGGTTAGGGGAAAAACTGTTTTTT. The encoded protein is CASSRGTGLGEKLFF. Looking up the rest from reference TRBV28 and TRBJ1-4 gives the full variable domain: DVKVTQSSRYLVKRTGEKVFLECVQDMDHENMFWYRQDPGLGLRLIYFSYDVKMKEKGDIPEGYSVSREKKERFSLILESASTNQTSMYLCASSRGTGLGEKLFFGSGTQLSVL.

V and J are TRBV15 and TRBJ2-3; D is undetermined. V lost 5 bases and J 4 bases, leaving 7 bases between the germline ends. The V gene's germline CDR1 is LNHNV and CDR2 YYDKDF (reference sequence). The CDR3 consists of 12 residues. The CDR3 DNA reads as TGTGCCACCAGCTCCCGTTCAGATACGCAGTATTTT. Amino acids: CATSSRSDTQYF. Using reference TRBV15 and TRBJ2-3 for the parts outside the CDR3, the full variable domain is DAMVIQNPRYQVTQFGKPVTLSCSQTLNHNVMYWYQQKSSQAPKLLFHYYDKDFNNEADTPDNFQSRRPNTSFCFLDIRSPGLGDTAMYLCATSSRSDTQYFGPGTRLTVL.

The gene calls are TRBV25-1 and TRBJ2-3; 8 bases map to TRBD1. Germline CDR1 and CDR2: MGHDK and SYGVNS. This CDR3 region has 15 residues. V shed 3 bases and J 4 bases; nucleotides not matched to a gene: 6. The CDR3 reads CASSDLGQGADTQYF. CDR3 DNA sequence: TGTGCCAGCAGTGACCTCGGACAGGGTGCAGATACGCAGTATTTT.

The chain joins TRBV4-1 to TRBJ2-5, with 13 bases matching TRBD2. With 1 base clipped from V and 5 bases from J, the junction kept 7 bases outside the gene matches. CDR1 and CDR2 (germline): MGHRA, YSYEKL. The CDR3 length is 17 residues. The chain's CDR3 is CASSQGGLAGVRETQYF. The CDR3, as DNA: TGCGCCAGCAGCCAAGGAGGACTAGCGGGAGTCCGGGAGACCCAGTACTTC.

The rearrangement links TRBV6-5 to TRBJ2-3, with 10 bases fitting TRBD1. Trimming removed 4 bases from V and 3 bases from J; junction bases left unmatched: 7. This CDR3 contains 16 residues. Looked up from germline, CDR1 is MNHEY and CDR2 is SVGAGI. The CDR3: CASSLRDRGGTDTQYF. The CDR3 nucleotides are TGTGCCAGCAGTTTACGGGACAGGGGAGGGACAGATACGCAGTATTTT.

This sequence joins TRBV10-2 and TRBJ2-5, with 9 bases fitting TRBD1. Germline V gene data show CDR1 as WSHSY and CDR2 as SAAADI. This CDR3 region has 16 residues. Trimming removed 2 bases from V and 3 bases from J; junction bases left unmatched: 7. The CDR3 loop is CASSERRQGVKETQYF. CDR3 in DNA: TGCGCCAGCAGTGAGAGAAGACAGGGGGTGAAAGAGACCCAGTACTTC.

Turning to this clone: This sample includes further DNA sequences coding for the same CDR3. V gene TRBV2 combines with J gene TRBJ2-3; 12 bases fit TRBD1. CDR3 size: 14 residues. The germline CDR1 and CDR2 sequences are SNHLY and FYNNEI. Unmatched junction bases numbered 2, after V lost 4 bases and J lost 6 bases. In DNA form, the CDR3 reads TGTGCCAGCAGTGGGGACAGGGGGCCCGATACGCAGTATTTT. Translating it yields CASSGDRGPDTQYF.

The chain combines TRBV7-2 with TRBJ2-1, with 12 positions matching TRBD2. Trimming cost V 1 base and J 9 bases; bases outside gene matches: 7. The CDR3 loop spans 16 amino acids. Germline CDR1 SGHTA, CDR2 FQGNSA. CDR3 residues: CASSLGPSGRGSEQFF. In DNA, the CDR3 is TGTGCCAGCAGCTTAGGTCCTAGCGGGAGGGGGAGTGAGCAGTTCTTC.

A word on this clone: The same CDR3 can be traced to other DNA sequences in this sample. The V gene is TRBV29-1, the J gene TRBJ2-7, with D tentatively TRBD1 (5 bases). Germline lookup yields CDR1 SQVTM and CDR2 ANQGSEA. The CDR3 has 11 residues. The V end was cut by 2 bases, the J end by 7 bases, with 9 bases between. The CDR3 is CSVERGREQYF. CDR3 nucleotides: TGCAGCGTTGAAAGGGGCCGGGAGCAGTACTTC.

The chain employs TRBV2 and TRBJ2-4, with TRBD1 matching 7 bases. Trimming cost V 7 bases and J 2 bases; bases outside gene matches: 5. Germline V gene data show CDR1 as SNHLY and CDR2 as FYNNEI. CDR3 length: 14 amino acids. CDR3 residues: CASNEGATKNIQYF. In nucleotides, the CDR3 is TGTGCCAGCAACGAGGGGGCGACCAAAAACATTCAGTACTTC.

The chain is built from TRBV5-1 and TRBJ1-1; D perhaps matches TRBD1 (6 bases). V was clipped by 3 bases and J by 2 bases, with 17 bases between them. The CDR3 is made up of 16 amino acids. Germline assignment: CDR1 SGHRS and CDR2 YFSETQ. The CDR3 nucleotides read TGCGCCAGCAGCTCAAAAACGGACAGATTAAACACTGAAGCTTTCTTT. It translates to CASSSKTDRLNTEAFF. Combining the CDR3 with reference TRBV5-1 and TRBJ1-1 gives the whole variable domain KAGVTQTPRYLIKTRGQQVTLSCSPISGHRSVSWYQQTPGQGLQFLFEYFSETQRNKGNFPGRFSGRQFSNSRSEMNVSTLELGDSALYLCASSSKTDRLNTEAFFGQGTRLTVV.

For this clone: The sample has other DNA sequences that encode this CDR3 too. The chain employs TRBV18 and TRBJ2-5, with D possibly being TRBD1 (6 bases). The CDR3 runs 13 residues. CDR1 and CDR2 (germline): KGHSH, LQKENI. The V end lost 2 bases, the J end lost 5 bases, and 9 bases lay between the germline ends. The CDR3 DNA reads as TGTGCCAGCTCACCAGGCCAGGGGGAGACCCAGTACTTC. Its translation: CASSPGQGETQYF.

This chain connects TRBV2 to TRBJ1-2; D not certain. Per the germline V gene, CDR1 is SNHLY and CDR2 is FYNNEI. CDR3 length: 15 amino acids. The V and J ends lost 9 bases and 0 bases respectively, with 17 bases between them. CDR3 sequence (DNA): TGTGCCAGGGGCGAGGCTAGGGCCCCTAACTATGGCTACACCTTC. This gives the protein CARGEARAPNYGYTF.